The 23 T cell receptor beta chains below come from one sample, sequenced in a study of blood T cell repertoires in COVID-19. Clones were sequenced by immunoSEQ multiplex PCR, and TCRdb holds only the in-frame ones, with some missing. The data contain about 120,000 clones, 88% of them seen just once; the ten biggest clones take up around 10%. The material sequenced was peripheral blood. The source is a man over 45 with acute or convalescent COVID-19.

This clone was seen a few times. CDR3 sequence reads: CASRIPGLIYEQYF. The CDR3 coding sequence is TGTGCCAGCAGGATTCCGGGACTGATTTACGAGCAGTACTTC. The chain links TRBV6-6 to TRBJ2-7; weak D call: TRBD2 (6 bases). The CDR3 is 14 amino acids. CDR1 is MNHNY, CDR2 SVGAGI, per germline (reference sequence). The V end lost 6 bases, the J end lost 4 bases, and 16 bases lay between the germline ends.

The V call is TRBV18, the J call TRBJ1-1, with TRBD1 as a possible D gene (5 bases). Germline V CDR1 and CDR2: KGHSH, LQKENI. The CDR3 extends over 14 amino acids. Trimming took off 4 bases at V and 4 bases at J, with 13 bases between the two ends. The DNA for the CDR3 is TGTGCCAGCTCACGGGGGGTTACGTCCACTGAAGCTTTCTTT. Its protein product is CASSRGVTSTEAFF.

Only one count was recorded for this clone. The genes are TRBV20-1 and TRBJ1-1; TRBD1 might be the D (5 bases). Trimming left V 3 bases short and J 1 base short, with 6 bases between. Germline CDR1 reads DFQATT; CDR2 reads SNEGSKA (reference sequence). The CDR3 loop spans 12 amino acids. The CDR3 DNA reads TGCAGTGCTAGTAGGGGGAACACTGAAGCTTTCTTT. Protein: CSASRGNTEAFF.

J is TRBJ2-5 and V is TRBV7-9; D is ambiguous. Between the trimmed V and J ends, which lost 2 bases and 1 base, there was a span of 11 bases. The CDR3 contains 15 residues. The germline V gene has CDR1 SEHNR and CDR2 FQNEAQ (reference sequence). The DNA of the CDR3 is TGTGCCAGCAGCTTACCCGTACTGATCCAAGAGACCCAGTACTTC. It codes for CASSLPVLIQETQYF.

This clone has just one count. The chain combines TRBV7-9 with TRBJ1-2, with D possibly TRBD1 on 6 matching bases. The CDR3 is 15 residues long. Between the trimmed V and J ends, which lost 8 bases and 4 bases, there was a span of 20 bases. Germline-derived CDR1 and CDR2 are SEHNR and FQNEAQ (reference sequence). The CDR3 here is CASEVFTGSPYGYTF. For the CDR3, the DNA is TGTGCCAGCGAAGTGTTTACAGGGTCCCCCTATGGCTACACCTTC.

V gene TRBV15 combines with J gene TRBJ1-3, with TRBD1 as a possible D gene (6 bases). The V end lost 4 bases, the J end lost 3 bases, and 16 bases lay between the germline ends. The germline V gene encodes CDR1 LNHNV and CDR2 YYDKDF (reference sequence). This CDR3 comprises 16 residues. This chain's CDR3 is CATSNPGGPLGNTIYF. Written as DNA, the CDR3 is TGTGCCACCAGCAACCCGGGGGGGCCTCTTGGAAACACCATATATTTT.

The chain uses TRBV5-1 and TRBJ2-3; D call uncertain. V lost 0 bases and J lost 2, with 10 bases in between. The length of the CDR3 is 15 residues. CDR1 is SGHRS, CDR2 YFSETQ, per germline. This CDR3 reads CASSLESLFTDTQYF. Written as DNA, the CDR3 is TGCGCCAGCAGCTTGGAGAGTCTCTTCACAGATACGCAGTATTTT.

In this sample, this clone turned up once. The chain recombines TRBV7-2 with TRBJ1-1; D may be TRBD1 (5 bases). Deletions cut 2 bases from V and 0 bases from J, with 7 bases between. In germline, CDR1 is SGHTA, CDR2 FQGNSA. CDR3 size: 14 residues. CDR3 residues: CASSLSRVNTEAFF. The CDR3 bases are TGTGCCAGCAGCTTATCCAGGGTGAACACTGAAGCTTTCTTT.

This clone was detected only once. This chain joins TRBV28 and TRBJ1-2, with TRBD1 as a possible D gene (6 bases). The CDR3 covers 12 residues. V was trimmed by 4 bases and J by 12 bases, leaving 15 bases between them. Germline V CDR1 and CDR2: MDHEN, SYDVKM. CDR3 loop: CASSSGTRGDTF. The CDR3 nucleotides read TGTGCCAGCAGTTCCGGGACAAGGGGTGACACCTTC.

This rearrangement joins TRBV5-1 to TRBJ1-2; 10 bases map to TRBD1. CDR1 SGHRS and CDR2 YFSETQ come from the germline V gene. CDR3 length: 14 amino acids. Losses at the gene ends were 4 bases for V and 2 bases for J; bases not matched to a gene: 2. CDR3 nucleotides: TGCGCCAGCAGCCCGGACAGGGGGAACTATGGCTACACCTTC. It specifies CASSPDRGNYGYTF. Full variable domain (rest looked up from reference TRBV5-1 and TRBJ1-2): KAGVTQTPRYLIKTRGQQVTLSCSPISGHRSVSWYQQTPGQGLQFLFEYFSETQRNKGNFPGRFSGRQFSNSRSEMNVSTLELGDSALYLCASSPDRGNYGYTFGSGTRLTVV.

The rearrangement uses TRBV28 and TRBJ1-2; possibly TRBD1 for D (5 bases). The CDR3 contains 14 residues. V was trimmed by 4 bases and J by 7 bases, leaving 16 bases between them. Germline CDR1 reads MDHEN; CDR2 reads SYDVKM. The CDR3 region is CASSSTRVRIGYTF. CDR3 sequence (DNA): TGTGCCAGCAGTTCAACCAGGGTCCGAATTGGCTACACCTTC.

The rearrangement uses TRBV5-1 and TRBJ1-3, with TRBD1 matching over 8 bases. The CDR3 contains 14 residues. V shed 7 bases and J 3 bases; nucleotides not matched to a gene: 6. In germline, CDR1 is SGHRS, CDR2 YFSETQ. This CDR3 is CASGLTGDGNTIYF. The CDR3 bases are TGCGCCAGCGGATTGACAGGGGATGGAAACACCATATATTTT.

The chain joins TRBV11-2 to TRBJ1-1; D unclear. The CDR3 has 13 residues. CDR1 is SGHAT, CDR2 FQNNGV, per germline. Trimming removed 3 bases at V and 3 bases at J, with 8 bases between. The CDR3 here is CASSFEAHTEAFF. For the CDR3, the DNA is TGTGCCAGCAGCTTTGAGGCCCACACTGAAGCTTTCTTT.

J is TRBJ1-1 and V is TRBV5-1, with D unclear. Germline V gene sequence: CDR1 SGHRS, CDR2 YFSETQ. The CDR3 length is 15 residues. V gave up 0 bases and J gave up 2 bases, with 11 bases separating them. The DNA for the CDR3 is TGCGCCAGCAGCTTGGGAGGCAGCAAAAACACTGAAGCTTTCTTT. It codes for CASSLGGSKNTEAFF.

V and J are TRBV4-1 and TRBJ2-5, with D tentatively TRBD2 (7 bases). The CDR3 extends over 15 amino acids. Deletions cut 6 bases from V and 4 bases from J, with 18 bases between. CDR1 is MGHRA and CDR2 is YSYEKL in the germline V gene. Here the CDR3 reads CASRGGAGEGETQYF. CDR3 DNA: TGCGCCAGCAGGGGGGGGGCAGGGGAAGGAGAGACCCAGTACTTC.

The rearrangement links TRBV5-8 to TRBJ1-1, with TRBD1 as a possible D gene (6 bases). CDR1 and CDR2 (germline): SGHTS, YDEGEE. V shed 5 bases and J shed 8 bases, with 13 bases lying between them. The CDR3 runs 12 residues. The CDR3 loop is CASRKRGSEAFF. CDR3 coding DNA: TGTGCCAGCAGAAAAAGGGGGTCCGAAGCTTTCTTT.

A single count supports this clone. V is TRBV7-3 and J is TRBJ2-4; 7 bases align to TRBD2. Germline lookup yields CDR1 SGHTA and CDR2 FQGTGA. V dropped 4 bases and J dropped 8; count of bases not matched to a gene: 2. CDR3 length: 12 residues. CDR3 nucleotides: TGTGCCAGCAGCTCGGGGGGTGACATTCAGTACTTC. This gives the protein CASSSGGDIQYF.

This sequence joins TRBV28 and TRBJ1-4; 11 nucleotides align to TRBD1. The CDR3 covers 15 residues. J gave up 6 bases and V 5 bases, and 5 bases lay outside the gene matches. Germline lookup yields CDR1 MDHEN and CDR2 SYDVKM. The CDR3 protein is CASSQMGQGDEKLFF. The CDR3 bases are TGTGCCAGCAGTCAAATGGGACAGGGGGATGAAAAACTGTTTTTT.

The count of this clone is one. CDR3 sequence: CASSLVGAGETEAFF. In nucleotides, the CDR3 is TGCGCCAGCAGCTTGGTGGGGGCTGGAGAGACTGAAGCTTTCTTT. The V and J genes are TRBV5-1 and TRBJ1-1, with D possibly TRBD1 on 6 matching bases. Germline V gene sequence: CDR1 SGHRS, CDR2 YFSETQ. Trimming pared 0 bases from V and 5 bases from J, leaving 14 bases between. This CDR3 is 15 amino acids long.

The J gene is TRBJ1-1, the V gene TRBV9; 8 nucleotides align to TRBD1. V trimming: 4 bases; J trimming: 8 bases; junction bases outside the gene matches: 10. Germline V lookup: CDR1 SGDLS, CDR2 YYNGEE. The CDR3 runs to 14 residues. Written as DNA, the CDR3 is TGTGCCAGCAGCTCTCAAACAGGGGGAATAGAAGCTTTCTTT. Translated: CASSSQTGGIEAFF. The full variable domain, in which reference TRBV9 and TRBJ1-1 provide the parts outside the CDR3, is DSGVTQTPKHLITATGQRVTLRCSPRSGDLSVYWYQQSLDQGLQFLIQYYNGEERAKGNILERFSAQQFPDLHSELNLSSLELGDSALYFCASSSQTGGIEAFFGQGTRLTVV.

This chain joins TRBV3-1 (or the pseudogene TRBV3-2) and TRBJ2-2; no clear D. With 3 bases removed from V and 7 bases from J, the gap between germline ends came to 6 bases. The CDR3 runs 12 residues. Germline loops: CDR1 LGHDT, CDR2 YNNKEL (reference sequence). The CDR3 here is CASSHRVGELFF. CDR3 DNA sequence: TGTGCCAGCAGCCATCGTGTCGGGGAGCTGTTTTTT.

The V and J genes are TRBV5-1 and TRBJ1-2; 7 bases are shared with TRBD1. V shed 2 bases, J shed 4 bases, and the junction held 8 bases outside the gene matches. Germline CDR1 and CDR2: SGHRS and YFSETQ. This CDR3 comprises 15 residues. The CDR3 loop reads CASSLRGDSPYGYTF. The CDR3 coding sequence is TGCGCCAGCAGCTTAAGAGGGGACAGCCCCTATGGCTACACCTTC.

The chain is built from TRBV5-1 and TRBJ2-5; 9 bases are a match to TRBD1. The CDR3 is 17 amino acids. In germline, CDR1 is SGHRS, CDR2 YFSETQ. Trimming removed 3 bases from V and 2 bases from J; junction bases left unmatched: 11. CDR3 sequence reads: CASSSRPRQGGQETQYF. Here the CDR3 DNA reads TGCGCCAGCAGCTCCCGACCCCGACAGGGGGGGCAAGAGACCCAGTACTTC.